This T cell receptor (beta chain) was sequenced in a study of blood T cell repertoires in COVID-19. The overall study: From the United States, Italy and Spain came samples of acute and convalescent COVID-19.

The germline V gene encodes CDR1 LGHNA and CDR2 YSLEER. Germline trimming cut 1 base from V and 4 bases from J; bases unmatched to any gene: 13. The CDR3 has 18 residues. Under the authors' procedure: It was from reference gene primer amplification that nucleated cell counts were estimated. TCRdb's copy holds only in-frame clones and misses some; the assay was immunoSEQ multiplex PCR. V, J and clone size are those of that table, while D and trimming were read from the DNA. The data show just over 75,000 clones, with around nine tenths seen just once and 4% to 6% held by the top ten. This sequence originates from a woman older than 75 with active or convalescent COVID-19. The source material was peripheral blood. The chain uses TRBV4-3 and TRBJ1-2; 9 bases line up with TRBD1. The chain's CDR3 is CASSQGTLGQGQSYGYTF. The CDR3 region has the DNA TGCGCCAGCAGCCAAGGGACCTTAGGACAGGGGCAATCCTATGGCTACACCTTC.